The sample holds a few counts of the clone carrying this T cell receptor (beta chain). Its antigen is undetermined. The data were taken from a study of T-cell reconstitution after alpha-beta-depleted transplantation in children. V was pared by 3 bases and J by 0 bases, with 4 bases of the junction left unmatched. The CDR3 runs 16 residues. CDR1 SGDLS and CDR2 YYNGEE come from the germline V gene. Researchers prepared the TCRbeta library using unique molecular identifiers, the study reports. One entry per CDR3 protein, called by TCRdb with MiXCR from the PCR reads. The repertoire includes approximately 130,000 distinct CDR3 sequences, roughly 10% of them detected once, and about 25% sits in the top ten. Study outcomes and limitations: At one year after transplant, newly produced T cells mostly accounted for T-cell counts and diversity.

The V call is TRBV9, the J call TRBJ1-4; 8 bases match TRBD1. The sequencing used PBMCs, mostly from graft donor cells, collected 180 days after TCRalphabeta/CD19-depleted stem cell transplant. The clonotype originates from a girl under three years old who had a stem cell transplant for combined immunodeficiency, so the T cells may come from the graft donor. CDR3 sequence (DNA): TGTGCCAGCAGCGCCACAGGGGGAGCAACTAATGAAAAACTGTTTTTT. As protein: CASSATGGATNEKLFF.